The 15 T cell receptor beta chains given below trace back to one sample, sequenced in a study of cytomegalovirus exposure and HLA in healthy donors. TCRdb's table, derived via immunoSEQ multiplex PCR, lists solely in-frame clones and lacks some. The sample holds 55,000 to 70,000 clones; about nine tenths are singletons and the top ten take approximately 3.4%. Sequenced material: PBMCs. The receptors shown here come from a young man in good health and CMV-seronegative.

The CDR3 coding sequence is TGTGCCAGCAGCTCCACGTTAAGCGGGACCATCTACAATGAGCAGTTCTTC. Protein product: CASSSTLSGTIYNEQFF. V is TRBV7-3 and J is TRBJ2-1, with 7 bases lining up with TRBD2. V gave up 4 bases and J gave up 3 bases; unmatched junction bases: 12. The CDR3 runs 17 residues. Germline V gene sequence: CDR1 SGHTA, CDR2 FQGTGA.

DNA for the CDR3: TGTGCCTGGACGTATTACAGAAACACTGAAGCTTTCTTT. It translates to CAWTYYRNTEAFF. The J gene is TRBJ1-1, the V gene TRBV30; D not certain. Trimming stripped 4 bases from V and 2 bases from J, with 11 bases between. This CDR3 has 13 residues. Germline V gives CDR1 GTSNPN, CDR2 SVGIG (reference sequence).

The chain links TRBV7-2 to TRBJ2-1, with D unresolved. Germline CDR1 SGHTA, CDR2 FQGNSA. The V end was cut by 2 bases, the J end by 2 bases, with 4 bases between. The CDR3 totals 13 residues. The CDR3 sequence is CASSLITYNEQFF. The CDR3 DNA follows: TGTGCCAGCAGCTTAATAACCTACAATGAGCAGTTCTTC.

V and J are TRBV28 and TRBJ2-7; the match to TRBD2 covers 11 bases. Trimming at V came to 6 bases and at J to 0 bases, leaving 16 bases not matched to a gene. The CDR3 has 19 residues. CDR1 is MDHEN, CDR2 SYDVKM, per germline. Here the CDR3 reads CASSKWGGLAAGISYEQYF. CDR3 DNA: TGTGCCAGCAGCAAATGGGGGGGACTAGCGGCAGGGATCTCCTACGAGCAGTACTTC.

This chain joins TRBV18 and TRBJ1-2; D gene uncertain. Trimming cost V 2 bases and J 9 bases, with 19 bases left between them. Germline CDR1 is KGHSH and CDR2 is LQKENI. The CDR3 length is 15 residues. The CDR3 reads CASSPKDSSGLSYTF. The CDR3 coding sequence is TGTGCCAGCTCACCAAAGGACTCGAGCGGGCTCAGCTACACCTTC.

This clone occurred a few times. CDR3 in DNA: TGTGCCAGCTCACTTCGATCGGACAGGGACGAGCAGTACTTC. Translation: CASSLRSDRDEQYF. The chain employs TRBV18 and TRBJ2-7; 8 nucleotides match TRBD1. This CDR3 spans 14 amino acids. J lost 5 bases, V lost 4 bases, and 7 bases had no gene match. Germline-derived CDR1 and CDR2 are KGHSH and LQKENI.

CDR3 sequence: CATSRVAGGNEQFF. CDR3 DNA: TGTGCCACCAGCAGAGTAGCGGGGGGCAATGAGCAGTTCTTC. The chain employs TRBV15 and TRBJ2-1; 10 positions agree with TRBD2. The CDR3 consists of 14 residues. The V gene's germline CDR1 is LNHNV and CDR2 YYDKDF (reference sequence). V lost 1 base and J lost 6; bases outside the gene matches: 0.

CDR3 region: CASSSVGHTGGETQYF. The CDR3, as DNA: TGTGCCAGCAGCTCGGTAGGCCATACAGGGGGAGAGACCCAGTACTTC. The genes are TRBV7-8 and TRBJ2-5, with TRBD1 matching 8 bases. The CDR3 length is 16 residues. The germline V gene has CDR1 SGHVS and CDR2 FQNEAQ. Trimming took 4 bases from V and 4 from J; bases not matched to a gene: 11.

CDR3 amino acids: CASSGGAGVRGEAFF. CDR3 sequence (DNA): TGTGCCAGTAGTGGAGGGGCCGGGGTGCGGGGGGAAGCTTTCTTT. The chain links TRBV19 to TRBJ1-1, with D possibly matching TRBD1 (5 bases). Germline lookup yields CDR1 LNHDA and CDR2 SQIVND (reference sequence). V dropped 5 bases and J dropped 8 bases, with 21 bases sitting between them. The CDR3 length is 15 residues.

A single count supports this clone. The chain is built from TRBV28 and TRBJ1-1, with 9 bases aligning to TRBD1. V shed 6 bases and J 8 bases; nucleotides not matched to a gene: 4. The CDR3 is made up of 12 amino acids. Per the germline V gene, CDR1 is MDHEN and CDR2 is SYDVKM. The CDR3 DNA follows: TGTGCCAGCAGGGACAGGGGCTCGGAAGCTTTCTTT. Translating it yields CASRDRGSEAFF.

The table lists this clone with a few counts. This chain links TRBV7-8 with TRBJ1-1; TRBD1 matches at 7 bases. The CDR3 loop spans 14 amino acids. Germline CDR1 reads SGHVS; CDR2 reads FQNEAQ. With V trimmed by 3 bases and J by 1 base, 2 bases remained unmatched. The CDR3 sequence is CASSLRDRNTEAFF. In DNA form, the CDR3 reads TGTGCCAGCAGCTTGCGGGACAGGAACACTGAAGCTTTCTTT.

This clone is a singleton in its sample. The chain employs TRBV19 and TRBJ1-5, with 10 bases fitting TRBD1. The CDR3 sequence is 17 residues long. V lost 3 bases, J lost 2 bases, and 7 bases stayed unmatched. Germline V lookup: CDR1 LNHDA, CDR2 SQIVND (reference sequence). The CDR3 nucleotides are TGTGCCAGTAGTATGGGCTGGACAGGGGGTGGCAATCAGCCCCAGCATTTT. Translating it yields CASSMGWTGGGNQPQHF.

V and J are TRBV19 and TRBJ2-7, with TRBD2 identical over 7 bases. CDR3 length equals 15 residues. From germline, CDR1 is LNHDA and CDR2 SQIVND (reference sequence). Germline trimming cut 4 bases from V and 4 bases from J; bases unmatched to any gene: 10. The CDR3 loop is CASSSGSLGGYEQYF. The CDR3 DNA reads TGTGCCAGTAGTAGCGGGAGTCTGGGAGGATACGAGCAGTACTTC.

The chain recombines TRBV7-8 with TRBJ2-3, with TRBD2 identical over 12 bases. The J segment lost 5 bases and the V segment lost 5 bases, leaving 11 bases of the junction unmatched. Germline V CDR1 and CDR2: SGHVS, FQNEAQ. This CDR3 is built from 17 residues. CDR3 DNA sequence: TGTGCCAGCAGCCACCGGACTAGCGGGACTTTTTTAGATACGCAGTATTTT. It yields the protein CASSHRTSGTFLDTQYF.

The rearrangement joins TRBV15 to TRBJ1-1; TRBD1 matches at 10 bases. Germline V lookup: CDR1 LNHNV, CDR2 YYDKDF (reference sequence). V shed 0 bases and J 4 bases; nucleotides not matched to a gene: 2. The CDR3 runs to 15 residues. CDR3: CATSRDWDRGTEAFF. CDR3 DNA: TGTGCCACCAGCAGAGATTGGGACAGGGGCACTGAAGCTTTCTTT.